What follows are 8 T cell receptor beta chains derived from one specimen sequenced in a study of cytomegalovirus exposure and HLA in healthy donors. Use of 60 Vbeta and 13 Jbeta primers characterized the PCR. Some clones are missing from TCRdb's copy, which holds only in-frame ones; the method was immunoSEQ multiplex PCR. Of about 63,000 clones detected, around 85% appear once; the ten largest clones hold 2.9%. What was sequenced was PBMCs. Source of these receptors: a woman under 40 in good health and CMV-seronegative.

This clone was counted a few times. The rearrangement uses TRBV6-6 and TRBJ1-5; 9 bases align to TRBD1. Trimming at V came to 6 bases and at J to 13 bases, leaving 7 bases not matched to a gene. The V gene's germline CDR1 is MNHNY and CDR2 SVGAGI (reference sequence). This CDR3 has 12 amino acids. CDR3 bases: TGTGCCAGCAGCCCCGGGACAGGGCCACAGCATTTT. This encodes CASSPGTGPQHF.

This rearrangement joins TRBV27 to TRBJ2-1; 10 nucleotides match TRBD2. The ends lost 5 bases at V and 8 bases at J; junction bases unmatched: 12. The CDR3 spans 16 residues. The V gene's germline CDR1 is MNHEY and CDR2 SMNVEV (reference sequence). CDR3 in amino acids: CASSRNTASGGHEQFF. DNA for the CDR3: TGTGCCAGCAGTCGTAACACGGCTAGCGGGGGACATGAGCAGTTCTTC.

This clone was observed once. The rearrangement links TRBV5-4 to TRBJ2-3; 8 nucleotides agree with TRBD2. CDR3 length equals 18 residues. In germline, CDR1 is SGHNT, CDR2 YYREEE (reference sequence). With V trimmed by 3 bases and J by 1 base, 13 bases remained unmatched. CDR3 loop: CASSSGVGGAVGTDTQYF. The CDR3 DNA reads as TGTGCCAGCAGCTCCGGTGTCGGGGGGGCAGTTGGCACAGATACGCAGTATTTT.

This clone was counted a single time. V is TRBV5-4 and J is TRBJ1-2; no firm D call. With 0 bases removed from V and 8 bases from J, the gap between germline ends came to 11 bases. The CDR3 sequence is 13 residues long. From germline, CDR1 is SGHNT and CDR2 YYREEE (reference sequence). The CDR3 sequence is CASSLDEGGGYTF. The CDR3 DNA follows: TGTGCCAGCAGCTTGGACGAGGGCGGGGGCTACACCTTC.

A few counts support this clone. The J gene is TRBJ2-2, the V gene TRBV7-6; D gene unclear. Germline V gene data show CDR1 as SGHVS and CDR2 as FNYEAQ. Trimming stripped 4 bases from V and 6 bases from J, with 12 bases between. This CDR3 is built from 14 residues. The CDR3, as DNA: TGTGCCAGCAGCTCCCTTACTATGGCCGGGGAGCTGTTTTTT. Amino acids: CASSSLTMAGELFF.

This rearrangement joins TRBV19 to TRBJ1-2; D not certain. V dropped 6 bases and J dropped 0 bases, with 14 bases sitting between them. The CDR3 consists of 15 residues. CDR1 and CDR2 from the germline V gene are LNHDA and SQIVND (reference sequence). The CDR3, as DNA: TGTGCCAGTAGGCCCTCCGGAGCATCTAACTATGGCTACACCTTC. This sequence encodes CASRPSGASNYGYTF.

The chain recombines TRBV19 with TRBJ1-6; D is uncertain. This CDR3 contains 16 residues. With 5 bases removed from V and 7 bases from J, the gap between germline ends came to 18 bases. CDR1 is LNHDA, CDR2 SQIVND, per germline (reference sequence). CDR3 in DNA: TGTGCCAGTAGTTCGGACTACCCCCACGGGAATTCACCCCTCCACTTT. Amino acids: CASSSDYPHGNSPLHF.

This chain uses TRBV5-6 with TRBJ1-6; no reliable D call. This CDR3 is 15 amino acids long. Per germline, CDR1 SGHDT and CDR2 YYEEEE. With 4 bases removed from V and 4 bases from J, the gap between germline ends came to 12 bases. Here the CDR3 DNA reads TGTGCCAGCAGCCCCTACGGAGGGTATAATTCACCCCTCCACTTT. It specifies CASSPYGGYNSPLHF. The entire variable domain, with the rest obtained from reference TRBV5-6 and TRBJ1-6, is as follows: DAGVTQSPTHLIKTRGQQVTLRCSPKSGHDTVSWYQQALGQGPQFIFQYYEEEERQRGNFPDRFSGHQFPNYSSELNVNALLLGDSALYLCASSPYGGYNSPLHFGNGTRLTVT.